Following are 2 T cell receptor beta chains from one sample sequenced in a study of T cell responses to AZD1222 COVID-19 vaccine. TCRdb's copy holds only in-frame clones and misses some; the assay was immunoSEQ multiplex PCR. The sample records some 130,000 clones, approximately 91% being singletons. Material: peripheral blood, obtained 28 days after the second AZD1222 dose. The receptors here all came from an adult who received the AZD1222 COVID-19 vaccine.

A remark on this clone: Other DNA variants within this sample encode the same CDR3. The DNA for the CDR3 is TGTGCCAGTAGTATAGGCAGGGGAACTGAAGCTTTCTTT. This encodes CASSIGRGTEAFF. The J gene is TRBJ1-1, the V gene TRBV19; TRBD1 is a possible D gene (6 bases). Germline V gene data show CDR1 as LNHDA and CDR2 as SQIVND (reference sequence). Trimming removed 1 base from V and 5 bases from J, with 8 bases in between. The CDR3 sequence is 13 residues long.

This chain connects TRBV9 to TRBJ2-5, with 15 bases lining up with TRBD2. V lost 4 bases to trimming and J lost 2 bases; unmatched junction nucleotides: 9. The germline V gene has CDR1 SGDLS and CDR2 YYNGEE. The CDR3 has 18 residues. The CDR3 DNA reads TGTGCCAGCAGCTCTCGGGGGACTAGCGGGAGGTGGCAAGAGACCCAGTACTTC. It is translated as CASSSRGTSGRWQETQYF.